The entry below gives a single T cell receptor (beta chain) sequence along with its context. Per the original methods: Estimated nucleated cell counts came from reference gene primer amplification. Profiled with immunoSEQ multiplex PCR; TCRdb holds only in-frame clones, not every one. V, J and clone size derive from that table, while D and trimming were established from the DNA sequence. The profile covers around 230,000 clones, with around 83% appearing a single time and 9.5% to 15% taken by the ten largest. This record belongs to a study of blood T cell repertoires in COVID-19. For the study at large: Samples taken during acute and convalescent COVID-19 were collected in the United States, Italy and Spain. The cDNA or gDNA used as material had been derived from T cells, B-cell-depleted T cells, or PBMCs.

Germline CDR1 and CDR2: SGHDN and FVKESK. After removal of 6 bases from V and 7 bases from J, the junction contained 13 bases not matched to a gene. This CDR3 comprises 15 residues. V is TRBV14 and J is TRBJ2-7, with 9 positions matching TRBD2. This clonotype was obtained from an older woman with active or convalescent COVID-19. The sequencing input was peripheral blood. The CDR3, as DNA: TGTGCCAGCAGACTTAGCGGGGGAAGTAACAGAGAGCAGTACTTC. Its translation is CASRLSGGSNREQYF.